This section outlines one T cell receptor beta chain sequence together with its context. Its antigen is not known. This CDR3 has 14 residues. CDR1 SGHRS and CDR2 YFSETQ come from the germline V gene. The V and J ends lost 6 bases and 1 base, in that order; junction bases with no gene match: 2. The sample belongs to a study of cytomegalovirus exposure and HLA in healthy donors. PCR amplification relied on 60 Vbeta primers (plus 13 Jbeta primers). Sequencing used immunoSEQ multiplex PCR; TCRdb keeps in-frame clones, though not all of them. The sample table includes some 150,000 clones. Study outcomes and limitations: There were some V segments, including TRBV6-2 and TRBV6-3, excluded as indistinguishable. The study recorded about 150 TCR beta chains that were cytomegalovirus-associated.

This clonotype was sampled from a woman aged 18-29 years in good health and CMV-seropositive. The sample consisted of PBMCs. This chain joins TRBV5-1 and TRBJ2-1, with TRBD2 identical over 9 bases. The CDR3 reads CASKSGGSYNEQFF. The CDR3 nucleotides read TGCGCCAGCAAAAGCGGGGGGTCCTACAATGAGCAGTTCTTC.